One and the same sample provided the 4 T cell receptor beta chains below, sequenced in a study of beta chain features in type 1 diabetes (dated by TCRdb to 2016 to 2019). Library creation used the immunoSEQ multiplex PCR assay. The entire amount of isolated RNA was reverse transcribed using the High Capacity cDNA Reverse Transcription Kit, so the sequenced TCRB transcripts were expressed ones. Imported from immuneACCESS, the table was reduced by TCRdb to in-frame sequences with V and J called. These copies leave out some clones; in studies compared against another copy, an unresolved V gene accounts for under half, and the cause of the remainder is not known. The sample has about 170,000 clones on record, about 7.9% of them singletons. 0.5% of the sample belongs to the ten largest clones. On the study overall, not on this receptor specifically: Type 1 diabetes patients showed a moderate but significant shortening of TCRB CDR3 length in all four CD4+ subsets.

These receptors' antigens are unknown. The sample taken for sequencing was central memory CD4+ T cells from blood. The receptors were sampled from a man aged 18-30 years with type 1 diabetes.

The genes are TRBV15 and TRBJ1-2; D perhaps matches TRBD1 (6 bases). The CDR3 contains 15 residues. CDR1 LNHNV and CDR2 YYDKDF come from the germline V gene (reference sequence). The V end was cut by 0 bases, the J end by 4 bases, with 12 bases between. CDR3 amino acids: CATSRDWTATYGYTF. CDR3 nucleotide sequence: TGTGCCACCAGCAGAGATTGGACAGCCACCTATGGCTACACCTTC.

The rearrangement joins TRBV21-1 to TRBJ1-1. TRBV21-1 is designated a pseudogene. The CDR3 extends over 16 amino acids. Here the CDR3 reads CASSNFGRGGNTEAFF. CDR3 bases: TGTGCCAGCAGCAATTTCGGGAGGGGAGGGAACACTGAAGCTTTCTTT.

This clone came up a few times. The chain joins TRBV11-2 to TRBJ2-3; D possibly corresponds to TRBD1 (6 bases). Trimming took off 7 bases at V and 3 bases at J, with 17 bases between the two ends. There are 15 residues in the CDR3. Germline values: CDR1 SGHAT, CDR2 FQNNGV. The CDR3 loop reads CASTPLGHPTDTQYF. The CDR3 coding sequence is TGTGCCAGCACCCCTCTGGGACACCCGACAGATACGCAGTATTTT.

The chain couples TRBV9 to TRBJ1-4; D is undetermined. V shed 0 bases and J shed 12 bases, with 12 bases lying between them. Germline CDR1 and CDR2: SGDLS and YYNGEE. This CDR3 is built from 13 residues. CDR3 nucleotide sequence: TGTGCCAGCAGCGTAGGACCGCTGGGAGAACTGTTTTTT. This gives the protein CASSVGPLGELFF.